This entry concerns a single TCR beta chain. Germline and junction disagree at one end, which may indicate a read error. These data belong to a study of cytomegalovirus exposure and HLA in healthy donors. The CDR3 extends over 15 amino acids. CDR1 MNHNS and CDR2 SASEGT come from the germline V gene. The PCR employed 60 Vbeta primers together with 13 Jbeta primers. Libraries were prepared by immunoSEQ multiplex PCR; TCRdb keeps only in-frame clonotypes and omits some of them. The repertoire holds under 300,000 clones, with about 90% as singletons. This rearrangement joins TRBV6-1 to TRBJ2-7; weak D call: TRBD1 (6 bases). The sequencing input was PBMCs. This clonotype originated in a girl aged 2 to 9 in good health and CMV-seronegative. CDR3 sequence (DNA): TGTGCCAGCAGTGCTGATAGGACAGATAACTACGAGCAGTATTTC. This translates into CASSADRTDNYEQYF.